This T cell receptor (beta chain) was observed in a study of Tregs in tolerant kidney transplant recipients. Sequencing was performed with immunoSEQ multiplex PCR; in TCRdb, only in-frame clones are kept and a portion is missing. The data hold hundreds of thousands of clones, with more than 65% observed a single time. Unstimulated regulatory T cells (CD4+CD25+CD127-), CD4+CD25- non-regulatory cells, CD4 and CD8 cells were FACS-sorted from thawed PBMCs. Study-wide results and limits: Biological reproducibility was not directly addressed in this study. Tregs expanded with activated donor B cells seemed most donor-specific.

Looked up from germline, CDR1 is WSHSY and CDR2 is SAAADI. This CDR3 contains 15 residues. Unmatched junction bases numbered 9, after V lost 4 bases and J lost 8 bases. About this clone itself: Antigen specificity is unknown.

This sequence was found in a human donor in good health. Material: CD4+ T cells from blood. The rearrangement uses TRBV10-2 and TRBJ2-1, with 9 bases identical to TRBD2. The CDR3 reads CASSVAGGFRDEQFF. The CDR3 nucleotides are TGCGCCAGCAGTGTTGCGGGAGGGTTCCGCGATGAGCAGTTCTTC.